These 24 T cell receptor beta chains were all obtained from the same sample, sequenced in a study of T cells in Graves' hyperthyroidism and ophthalmopathy. Using RNA transcripts as the source, TCR beta CDR3 regions were amplified. The HTBI primer set drove a first-round RT-PCR of the TCR CDR3. TCRdb re-analysed the multiplex PCR reads in MiXCR, keeping a single row per CDR3 protein. The sample has approximately 520,000 distinct CDR3 sequences; around 20% are singletons. Sequencing was performed on blood. These receptors originate from a man in his late teens or twenties with Graves' hyperthyroidism.

This sequence joins TRBV20-1 and TRBJ1-5; perhaps TRBD1 as D (6 bases). The length of the CDR3 is 14 residues. V lost 6 bases and J lost 4, with 16 bases in between. Germline loops: CDR1 DFQATT, CDR2 SNEGSKA (reference sequence). The CDR3 region is CSALVGDINQPQHF. CDR3 in DNA: TGCAGTGCCCTCGTTGGGGACATTAATCAGCCCCAGCATTTT.

This clonotype was counted a few times. This chain uses TRBV29-1 with TRBJ1-2, with D unclear. This CDR3 is built from 13 residues. Germline V gene data show CDR1 as SQVTM and CDR2 as ANQGSEA. V was trimmed by 4 bases and J by 0 bases, leaving 9 bases between them. The CDR3 loop is CSVGVLANYGYTF. The CDR3, as DNA: TGCAGCGTTGGGGTCCTAGCTAACTATGGCTACACCTTC.

This clonotype was counted once. J is TRBJ2-7 and V is TRBV20-1; 7 bases are shared with TRBD2. V shed 3 bases, J shed 4 bases, and the junction held 6 bases outside the gene matches. The CDR3 is made up of 13 amino acids. Germline V gene sequence: CDR1 DFQATT, CDR2 SNEGSKA (reference sequence). DNA for the CDR3: TGCAGTGCTAGGGGCGGGAGTGATTACGAGCAGTACTTC. This encodes CSARGGSDYEQYF.

This clonotype has just a few counts. This chain links TRBV11-2 with TRBJ1-3; D might be TRBD1 (5 bases). Germline CDR1 is SGHAT and CDR2 is FQNNGV. The V gene lost 5 bases and the J gene lost 7 bases, with 24 bases spanning the gap. The CDR3 runs to 17 residues. CDR3 in amino acids: CASSPIGALGERNTIYF. For the CDR3, the DNA is TGTGCCAGCAGCCCCATAGGGGCCTTAGGGGAACGGAACACCATATATTTT.

This chain joins TRBV6-5 and TRBJ2-7; 9 nucleotides match TRBD2. V dropped 6 bases and J dropped 4; count of bases not matched to a gene: 7. The germline V gene encodes CDR1 MNHEY and CDR2 SVGAGI. The CDR3 contains 14 residues. The chain's CDR3 is CASSLSTSGYEQYF. The CDR3 nucleotides read TGTGCCAGCAGCTTAAGTACTAGCGGGTACGAGCAGTACTTC.

This clonotype was seen ten or more times. The chain links TRBV11-2 to TRBJ2-5; a weak D match, TRBD2 (5 bases). V was cut by 5 bases and J by 4 bases, with 17 bases left in between. The CDR3 totals 15 residues. Germline V lookup: CDR1 SGHAT, CDR2 FQNNGV. CDR3 loop: CASSRGLLSGETQYF. CDR3 nucleotide sequence: TGTGCCAGCAGCCGCGGACTCCTCTCGGGAGAGACCCAGTACTTC. Full variable domain (outside the CDR3, taken from reference TRBV11-2 and TRBJ2-5): EAGVAQSPRYKIIEKRQSVAFWCNPISGHATLYWYQQILGQGPKLLIQFQNNGVVDDSQLPKDRFSAERLKGVDSTLKIQPAKLEDSAVYLCASSRGLLSGETQYFGPGTRLLVL.

Ten or more counts support this clonotype. The chain links TRBV2 to TRBJ2-5; 8 nucleotides match TRBD2. There are 16 residues in the CDR3. Per germline, CDR1 SNHLY and CDR2 FYNNEI. Trimming took 0 bases from V and 4 from J; bases not matched to a gene: 7. The CDR3 bases are TGTGCCAGCAGTGAAGCTGAAACAGCGGGGGTAGAGACCCAGTACTTC. This codes for CASSEAETAGVETQYF.

This clonotype was seen repeatedly, ten times or more. This chain links TRBV2 with TRBJ1-5, with TRBD1 matching over 8 bases. Germline V lookup: CDR1 SNHLY, CDR2 FYNNEI. This CDR3 region has 14 residues. V was pared by 8 bases and J by 3 bases, with 6 bases of the junction left unmatched. CDR3: CASRRTGINQPQHF. As DNA, the CDR3 is TGTGCCAGCCGGCGGACAGGGATCAATCAGCCCCAGCATTTT.

This clonotype was recorded at least ten times. This chain links TRBV12-3 or TRBV12-4 with TRBJ1-6, with 8 bases matching TRBD1. This CDR3 has 14 amino acids. V was pared by 5 bases and J by 6 bases, with 3 bases of the junction left unmatched. The CDR3 DNA reads TGTGCCAGCAGTATACAGGGGGTTAATTCACCCCTCCACTTT. Amino acid sequence: CASSIQGVNSPLHF.

This clonotype was seen ten or more times. The CDR3 DNA is TGTGCCAGCATTCTAGGACAGTGGACTGAAGCTTTCTTT. Translated: CASILGQWTEAFF. The gene calls are TRBV6-5 and TRBJ1-1; TRBD1 might be the D (6 bases). Trimming took 7 bases from V and 5 from J, leaving 14 bases between them. Germline V CDR1 and CDR2: MNHEY, SVGAGI. This CDR3 spans 13 amino acids.

This clonotype was detected many times. The chain employs TRBV27 and TRBJ1-1, with D tentatively TRBD1 (5 bases). The CDR3 is 12 amino acids. The V gene lost 10 bases and the J gene lost 11 bases, with 20 bases spanning the gap. Per germline, CDR1 MNHEY and CDR2 SMNVEV (reference sequence). CDR3 region: CATVSLRGGAFF. The CDR3 nucleotides are TGTGCCACCGTATCCCTCCGGGGGGGGGCTTTCTTT.

This clonotype has ten or more counts. The CDR3, as DNA: TGTGCCAGCAGTCCCCCGGTGGAGACCCAGTACTTC. Its protein product is CASSPPVETQYF. J is TRBJ2-5 and V is TRBV28, with D hard to call. Looked up from germline, CDR1 is MDHEN and CDR2 is SYDVKM. The CDR3 runs to 12 residues. The germline V and J ends were trimmed by 5 bases and 5 bases, with 9 bases remaining between them.

This clonotype was seen at least ten times. The chain is built from TRBV2 and TRBJ1-5; the D gene is possibly TRBD1 (5 bases). The CDR3 has 14 amino acids. Per germline, CDR1 SNHLY and CDR2 FYNNEI. The germline V and J ends were trimmed by 6 bases and 6 bases, with 15 bases remaining between them. As DNA, the CDR3 is TGTGCCAGCAGCGCCGGGACGACGAGTCAGCCCCAGCATTTT. It encodes CASSAGTTSQPQHF.

This rearrangement joins TRBV7-8 to TRBJ1-5; 7 positions agree with TRBD1. This CDR3 spans 15 amino acids. V lost 5 bases, J lost 6 bases, and 10 bases stayed unmatched. From germline, CDR1 is SGHVS and CDR2 FQNEAQ. CDR3 amino acids: CASSPSLQGTQPQHF. Written as DNA, the CDR3 is TGTGCCAGCAGCCCCAGTCTACAGGGGACTCAGCCCCAGCATTTT.

The chain employs TRBV12-3 or TRBV12-4 and TRBJ1-2; D unresolved. This CDR3 is 15 amino acids long. V shed 1 base and J shed 2 bases, with 11 bases lying between them. CDR3 DNA sequence: TGTGCCAGCAGTTTAGGCCCCCGAGGGAACTATGGCTACACCTTC. As protein: CASSLGPRGNYGYTF.

This clonotype occurred many times. A much larger clone sits a single nucleotide away, making a read error possible. The chain joins TRBV27 to TRBJ2-5, with D possibly TRBD2 on 5 matching bases. V lost 4 bases and J lost 0, with 6 bases in between. CDR3 size: 13 residues. Germline lookup yields CDR1 MNHEY and CDR2 SMNVEV (reference sequence). The chain's CDR3 is CASSWRYQETQYF. DNA for the CDR3: TGTGCCAGCAGTTGGAGGTACCAAGAGACCCAGTACTTC.

This clonotype was observed many times. J is TRBJ1-1 and V is TRBV19; tentative D call: TRBD1 (5 bases). This CDR3 contains 13 residues. V was cut by 7 bases and J by 4 bases, with 13 bases left in between. CDR1 is LNHDA and CDR2 is SQIVND in the germline V gene (reference sequence). The CDR3 loop reads CASNLGGGTEAFF. For the CDR3, the DNA is TGTGCCAGTAACCTCGGGGGGGGCACTGAAGCTTTCTTT.

This clonotype was seen just once. A single base separates this from a much larger clone, so it may be a read error. V usage is TRBV12-3 or TRBV12-4 and J usage is TRBJ2-7, with D hard to call. The CDR3 is 13 amino acids. The CDR3 DNA is TGTACCAGCAAACTTTATAGTTCCTACGAGCAGTACTTC. It specifies CTSKLYSSYEQYF.

The chain couples TRBV29-1 to TRBJ1-1; D gene ambiguous. V was shortened by 6 bases and J by 3 bases, with 11 bases between the two germline ends. This CDR3 is 12 amino acids long. Germline lookup yields CDR1 SQVTM and CDR2 ANQGSEA. In DNA, the CDR3 is TGCAGCGTCGCGGCGGGTTACACTGAAGCTTTCTTT. Protein product: CSVAAGYTEAFF.

This clonotype was observed many times. The chain has TRBV5-1 and TRBJ2-7; 10 nucleotides match TRBD1. Germline lookup yields CDR1 SGHRS and CDR2 YFSETQ. The trim removed 4 bases at V and 6 bases at J, leaving 7 bases unmatched. The CDR3 length is 14 residues. For the CDR3, the DNA is TGCGCCAGCAGCCCGGACAGGGGGGTGGGCGAGCAGTACTTC. Translating it yields CASSPDRGVGEQYF.

A word on this clonotype: One base away lies a much larger clone, so this may be a sequencing read error. The genes are TRBV12-5 and TRBJ2-2; either TRBD1 or TRBD2 may fit D (5 bases each). There are 14 residues in the CDR3. The V gene's germline CDR1 is LGHNT and CDR2 FRNRAP. CDR3 protein: CASGFWGFTGELCF. CDR3 nucleotides: TGTGCTAGTGGTTTTTGGGGGTTCACCGGGGAGCTGTGTTTT.

In this sample, this clonotype turned up many times. This sequence joins TRBV4-2 and TRBJ2-7; 9 bases match TRBD1. This CDR3 contains 16 residues. The junction had 8 bases not matched to a gene; V was cut back by 0 bases and J by 5 bases. The V gene's germline CDR1 is LGHNA and CDR2 YNFKEQ. The DNA of the CDR3 is TGTGCCAGCAGCCAAGATCAGGGACAGGGTTTTCACGAGCAGTACTTC. This gives the protein CASSQDQGQGFHEQYF.

A remark on this clonotype: This may arise from a read error, as a much more abundant clone is one base away. J is TRBJ1-5 and V is TRBV12-3 or TRBV12-4; 9 bases fit TRBD1. The CDR3 is 13 amino acids. The V and J ends lost 5 bases and 5 bases, in that order; junction bases with no gene match: 1. The CDR3 sequence is CASSGTGYQPQHF. In DNA form, the CDR3 reads TGTGCCAGCAGTGGGACAGGGTATCAGCCCCAGCATTTT.

This clonotype was seen many times. The chain employs TRBV20-1 and TRBJ2-7; perhaps TRBD1 as D (6 bases). The CDR3 loop spans 14 amino acids. Trimming cost V 5 bases and J 3 bases, with 17 bases left between them. CDR1 is DFQATT and CDR2 is SNEGSKA in the germline V gene (reference sequence). The CDR3, as DNA: TGCAGTGCTCCTAACAGGGACGGCTACTACGAGCAGTACTTC. Its translation: CSAPNRDGYYEQYF.